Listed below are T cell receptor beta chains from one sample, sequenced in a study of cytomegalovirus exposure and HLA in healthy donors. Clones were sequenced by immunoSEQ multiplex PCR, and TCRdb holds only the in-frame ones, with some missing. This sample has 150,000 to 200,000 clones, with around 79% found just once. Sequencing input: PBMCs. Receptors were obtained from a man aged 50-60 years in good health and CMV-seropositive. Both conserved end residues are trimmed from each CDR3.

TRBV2 ASSEVSGGLGELF
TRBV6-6 ASSYSSGGRDTQY
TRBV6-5 ASSPRVMNTEAF
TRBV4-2 ASSLGADYNEQF
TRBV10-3 ATSIPTGGNYGYT
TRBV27 ASSFVAGRSTDTQY
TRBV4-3 ASSRSGEGDGYT
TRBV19 ASESSTGTAVYGYT
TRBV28 ASYPRSSYNSPLH
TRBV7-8 ASSLGAEGQFTDTQY
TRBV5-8 ASSALRDNSPLH
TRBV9 ASSVGVSGNTIY
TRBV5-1 ASSPRTGEETQY
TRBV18 ASSLDREGSPLH
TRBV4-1 ASSQGDIGNTIY
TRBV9 ASSVGSGPGETQY
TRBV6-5 ASTRSTGKLEAF
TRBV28 ASSWGQKNQPQH
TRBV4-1 ASSHSLAATDQETQY
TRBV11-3 ASSLANEQF
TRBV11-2 ASSMRTGDEQF
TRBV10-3 AISADTSNQPQH
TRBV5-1 ASSLTGTGTANTEAF
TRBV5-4 ASSFAQTGDEKLF
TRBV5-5 ASSLQGRNSPLH
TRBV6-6 ASTIREADTQY
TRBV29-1 SNGGGTSNTEAF
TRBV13 ASSPRGGLGTQY
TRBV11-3 ASSPPGVHGELF
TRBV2 ASSDRGPLNTGELF